The 10 T cell receptor beta chains below come from one sample, sequenced in a study of cytomegalovirus exposure and HLA in healthy donors. The PCR had 60 Vbeta and 13 Jbeta primers. Sequenced by immunoSEQ multiplex PCR; TCRdb stores in-frame clones only, minus some. The sample has around 150,000 clones, 77% seen once. Sample: PBMCs. The receptors come from a man aged 25-45 years in good health and CMV-seropositive.

The chain has TRBV6-6 and TRBJ2-1; 8 nucleotides agree with TRBD2. This CDR3 spans 13 amino acids. Germline values: CDR1 MNHNY, CDR2 SVGAGI (reference sequence). Trimming took 5 bases from V and 9 from J; bases not matched to a gene: 6. In nucleotides, the CDR3 is TGTGCCAGCAGTCCCCGGGGGGGCACTGAGCAGTTCTTC. It translates to CASSPRGGTEQFF.

The chain recombines TRBV7-9 with TRBJ2-7; D might be TRBD1 (5 bases). CDR1 and CDR2 (germline): SEHNR, FQNEAQ (reference sequence). V lost 5 bases and J lost 4, with 9 bases in between. The CDR3 is 12 amino acids. Here the CDR3 reads CASSTQGYEQYF. In nucleotides, the CDR3 is TGTGCCAGCAGCACCCAGGGATACGAGCAGTACTTC.

The chain recombines TRBV7-2 with TRBJ2-1; unclear D gene. The V gene's germline CDR1 is SGHTA and CDR2 FQGNSA. The CDR3 extends over 12 amino acids. Trimming took off 3 bases at V and 7 bases at J, with 7 bases between the two ends. The CDR3 bases are TGTGCCAGCAGCTTCGCAGAAAATGAGCAGTTCTTC. This gives the protein CASSFAENEQFF.

The J gene is TRBJ1-2, the V gene TRBV28, with D tentatively TRBD1 (6 bases). This CDR3 has 15 residues. The ends were cut back, 4 bases at V and 4 bases at J, with 16 bases in the middle. The germline V gene encodes CDR1 MDHEN and CDR2 SYDVKM. This CDR3 is CASSSGTRGSYGYTF. The CDR3 coding sequence is TGTGCCAGCAGTTCCGGGACCAGGGGATCCTATGGCTACACCTTC.

Regarding this clone: Mismatch with germline at one junction end may stem from a read error. The gene calls are TRBV29-1 and TRBJ2-7; D is possibly TRBD1 (9 bases). This CDR3 spans 15 amino acids. In germline, CDR1 is SQVTM, CDR2 ANQGSEA. Here the CDR3 reads CSVFGGGQGSHEQYF. CDR3 sequence (DNA): TGCAGCGTTTTCGGGGGGGGACAGGGCTCCCACGAGCAGTACTTC.

The chain is built from TRBV6-6 and TRBJ1-2; tentatively, D is TRBD1 (6 bases). Germline loops: CDR1 MNHNY, CDR2 SVGAGI (reference sequence). The CDR3 runs 11 residues. Trimming removed 5 bases from V and 13 bases from J, with 14 bases in between. CDR3 DNA sequence: TGTGCCAGCAGTACAGGACAGCCATTCACCTTC. Translation: CASSTGQPFTF.

The chain combines TRBV5-4 with TRBJ1-3; D unresolved. CDR1 SGHNT and CDR2 YYREEE come from the germline V gene (reference sequence). This CDR3 is built from 16 residues. The V end lost 5 bases, the J end lost 1 base, and 16 bases lay between the germline ends. The CDR3: CASRSGVPSSGNTIYF. As DNA, the CDR3 is TGTGCCAGCAGATCCGGGGTACCGTCTTCTGGAAACACCATATATTTT.

This rearrangement joins TRBV7-3 to TRBJ2-2, with TRBD2 identical over 13 bases. The CDR3 is made up of 16 amino acids. Germline loops: CDR1 SGHTA, CDR2 FQGTGA. J was trimmed by 4 bases and V by 5 bases; bases with no gene match: 4. The CDR3 sequence: CASSPGLAGSTGELFF. The CDR3 DNA reads as TGTGCCAGCAGCCCGGGACTAGCGGGGAGCACCGGGGAGCTGTTTTTT.

Of note for this clone: The same CDR3 is also encoded by other DNA sequences in this sample. The chain recombines TRBV6-1 with TRBJ1-5; TRBD1 agrees at 10 bases. The CDR3 is 16 amino acids. Per germline, CDR1 MNHNS and CDR2 SASEGT. V trimming: 2 bases; J trimming: 1 base; junction bases outside the gene matches: 2. The DNA of the CDR3 is TGTGCCAGCAGTGAAAGGACAGGGGGAAGCAATCAGCCCCAGCATTTT. This codes for CASSERTGGSNQPQHF.

This clone was seen a handful of times. The V call is TRBV27, the J call TRBJ1-2; D remains unclear. The germline V gene encodes CDR1 MNHEY and CDR2 SMNVEV (reference sequence). The CDR3 covers 14 residues. Trimming pared 3 bases from V and 4 bases from J, leaving 12 bases between. The CDR3 DNA sequence: TGTGCCAGCAGTTTGGCTCATCCAAGCTATGGCTACACCTTC. Translated, it gives CASSLAHPSYGYTF.